Listed below are T cell receptor beta chains from one sample, sequenced in a study of control samples from healthy donors and cancer patients. Clones were sequenced by immunoSEQ multiplex PCR, and TCRdb holds only the in-frame ones, with some missing. Here the sample spans some 79,000 clones, approximately 89% being singletons. The material sequenced was blood. Source of these receptors: a man between 45 and 60 years old in good health. The CDR3 runs from the conserved cysteine through the conserved F or W. Each record gives: J gene, V gene, CDR3 protein.

J: TRBJ1-6
V: TRBV7-9
CDR3: CASSLGYNSPLHF

J: TRBJ1-2
V: TRBV7-9
CDR3: CASSDSGITRGYTF

J: TRBJ2-3
V: TRBV9
CDR3: CASSVGLADTDTQYF

J: TRBJ1-2
V: TRBV3-1/TRBV3-2
CDR3: CASSLEAGTGVPYGYTF

J: TRBJ1-6
V: TRBV6-1
CDR3: CASSVGRSSYNSPLHF

J: TRBJ1-1
V: TRBV7-8
CDR3: CASSVTARRSEAFF

J: TRBJ2-5
V: TRBV5-6
CDR3: CASSRKTSGQETQYF

J: TRBJ2-5
V: TRBV4-2
CDR3: CASSQDLNPETQYF

J: TRBJ1-2
V: TRBV6-1
CDR3: CASSDLGVYGYTF

J: TRBJ2-7
V: TRBV3-1/TRBV3-2
CDR3: CASSPNQGYEQYF

J: TRBJ1-2
V: TRBV10-3
CDR3: CAISEGTDYGYTF

J: TRBJ2-5
V: TRBV5-6
CDR3: CASSLFSGGQETQYF

J: TRBJ2-1
V: TRBV29-1
CDR3: CSSRTSGNEQFF

J: TRBJ1-4
V: TRBV6-2/TRBV6-3
CDR3: CASSYPPRREKGGEKLFF

J: TRBJ1-5
V: TRBV7-8
CDR3: CASSPREQPQHF

J: TRBJ2-3
V: TRBV30
CDR3: CAWSSGLAGGDTQYF

J: TRBJ1-2
V: TRBV2
CDR3: CASSEGSRPNYGYTF

J: TRBJ2-1
V: TRBV7-6
CDR3: CASSLAGFAEQFF

J: TRBJ2-7
V: TRBV5-1
CDR3: CASSPEPLLAYEQYF

J: TRBJ2-3
V: TRBV30
CDR3: CAWSVLSNTQYF

J: TRBJ2-7
V: TRBV6-5
CDR3: CATSWGLTGTYEQYF

J: TRBJ1-6
V: TRBV19
CDR3: CASSMRGDRYNSPLHF

J: TRBJ1-1
V: TRBV6-6
CDR3: CASTLKNTEAFF

J: TRBJ1-3
V: TRBV19
CDR3: CASSKAGDGNTIYF

J: TRBJ1-4
V: TRBV2
CDR3: CASSEGTANTKLFF

J: TRBJ1-6
V: TRBV6-7
CDR3: CASSPTGRTSSYNSPLHF

J: TRBJ2-5
V: TRBV11-2
CDR3: CASSPRRVAGAGETQYF

J: TRBJ2-7
V: TRBV27
CDR3: CASYPLPVGFYEQYF

J: TRBJ2-5
V: TRBV5-1
CDR3: CASSPALASGETQYF

J: TRBJ1-2
V: TRBV30
CDR3: CAWSRDSNSYTF

J: TRBJ1-2
V: TRBV5-6
CDR3: CASRGYRVGGYTF